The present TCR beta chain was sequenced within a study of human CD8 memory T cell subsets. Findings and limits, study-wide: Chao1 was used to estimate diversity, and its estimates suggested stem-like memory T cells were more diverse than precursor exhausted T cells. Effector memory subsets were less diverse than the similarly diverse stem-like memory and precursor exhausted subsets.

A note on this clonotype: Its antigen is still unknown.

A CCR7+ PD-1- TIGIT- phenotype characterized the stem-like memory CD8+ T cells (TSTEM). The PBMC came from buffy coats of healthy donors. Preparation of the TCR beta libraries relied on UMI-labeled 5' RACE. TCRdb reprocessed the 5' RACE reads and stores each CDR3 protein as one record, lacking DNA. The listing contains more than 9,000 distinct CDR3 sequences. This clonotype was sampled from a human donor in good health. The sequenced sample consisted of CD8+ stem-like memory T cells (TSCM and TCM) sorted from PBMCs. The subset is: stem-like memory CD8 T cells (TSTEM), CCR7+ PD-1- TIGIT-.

CDR3 amino acids: CSAMDREGSYEQYF. The chain recombines TRBV20-1 with TRBJ2-7; TCRdb's assignment of TRBD1 cannot be checked, as there is no DNA. CDR3 length equals 14 residues. From germline, CDR1 is DFQATT and CDR2 SNEGSKA (reference sequence).